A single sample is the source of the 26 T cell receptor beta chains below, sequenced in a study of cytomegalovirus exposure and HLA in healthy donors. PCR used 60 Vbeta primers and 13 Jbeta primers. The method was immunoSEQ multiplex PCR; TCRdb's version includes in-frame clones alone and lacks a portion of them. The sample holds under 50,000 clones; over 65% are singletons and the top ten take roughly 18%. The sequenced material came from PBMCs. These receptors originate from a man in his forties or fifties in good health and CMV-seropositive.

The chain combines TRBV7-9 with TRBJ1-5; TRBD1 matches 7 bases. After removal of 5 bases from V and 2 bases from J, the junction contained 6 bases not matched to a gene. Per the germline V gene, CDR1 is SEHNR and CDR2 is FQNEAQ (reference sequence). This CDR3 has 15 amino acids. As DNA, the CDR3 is TGTGCCAGCAGCCCCCCCGGACAGGGCAATCAGCCCCAGCATTTT. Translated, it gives CASSPPGQGNQPQHF.

The CDR3 is CASSLALNQPQHF. The CDR3 DNA follows: TGTGCCAGCAGCTTAGCCCTCAATCAGCCCCAGCATTTT. The chain recombines TRBV7-9 with TRBJ1-5; D uncertain. CDR3 length equals 13 residues. V was cut by 0 bases and J by 3 bases, with 3 bases left in between. Germline-derived CDR1 and CDR2 are SEHNR and FQNEAQ (reference sequence).

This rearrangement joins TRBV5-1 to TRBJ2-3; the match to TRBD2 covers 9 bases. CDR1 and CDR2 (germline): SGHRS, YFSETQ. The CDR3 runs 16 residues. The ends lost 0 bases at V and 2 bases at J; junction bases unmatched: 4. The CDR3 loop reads CASSLEGTSNTDTQYF. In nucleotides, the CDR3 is TGCGCCAGCAGCTTGGAAGGGACTAGCAACACAGATACGCAGTATTTT.

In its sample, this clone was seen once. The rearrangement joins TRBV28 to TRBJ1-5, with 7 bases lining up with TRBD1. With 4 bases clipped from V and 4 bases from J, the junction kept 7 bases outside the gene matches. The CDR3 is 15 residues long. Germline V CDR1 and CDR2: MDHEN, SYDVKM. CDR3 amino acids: CASSSPGQQNQPQHF. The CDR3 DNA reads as TGTGCCAGCAGTTCCCCGGGACAGCAGAATCAGCCCCAGCATTTT.

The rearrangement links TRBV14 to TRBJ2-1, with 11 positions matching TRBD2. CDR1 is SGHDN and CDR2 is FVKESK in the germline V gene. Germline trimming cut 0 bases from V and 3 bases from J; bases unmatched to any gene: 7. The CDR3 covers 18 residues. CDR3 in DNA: TGTGCCAGCAGCCAAGATAGGGCTAGCGGGGGGTACTACAATGAGCAGTTCTTC. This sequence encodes CASSQDRASGGYYNEQFF.

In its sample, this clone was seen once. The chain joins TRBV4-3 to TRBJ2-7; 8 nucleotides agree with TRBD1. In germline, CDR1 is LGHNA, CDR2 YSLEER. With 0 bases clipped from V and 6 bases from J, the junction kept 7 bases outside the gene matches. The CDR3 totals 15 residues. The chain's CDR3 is CASSQDYRGTGEQYF. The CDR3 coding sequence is TGCGCCAGCAGCCAAGACTACAGGGGGACGGGCGAGCAGTACTTC.

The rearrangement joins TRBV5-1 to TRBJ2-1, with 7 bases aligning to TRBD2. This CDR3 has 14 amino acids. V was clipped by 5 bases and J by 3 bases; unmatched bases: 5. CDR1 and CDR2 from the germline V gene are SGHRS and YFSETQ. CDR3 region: CASRTGGFYNEQFF. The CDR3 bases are TGCGCCAGCAGGACGGGGGGTTTCTACAATGAGCAGTTCTTC.

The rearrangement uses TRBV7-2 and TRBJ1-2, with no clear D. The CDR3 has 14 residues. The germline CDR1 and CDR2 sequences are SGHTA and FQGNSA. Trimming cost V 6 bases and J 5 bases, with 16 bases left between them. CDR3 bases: TGTGCCAGCAGGGGAGACGGACTGTTATATGGCTACACCTTC. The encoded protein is CASRGDGLLYGYTF.

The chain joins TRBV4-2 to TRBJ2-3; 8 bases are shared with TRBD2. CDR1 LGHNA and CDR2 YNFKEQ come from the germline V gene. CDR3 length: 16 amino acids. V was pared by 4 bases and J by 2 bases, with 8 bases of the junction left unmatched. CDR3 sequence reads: CASSPGERGFTDTQYF. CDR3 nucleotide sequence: TGTGCCAGCAGCCCCGGGGAGCGGGGGTTCACAGATACGCAGTATTTT.

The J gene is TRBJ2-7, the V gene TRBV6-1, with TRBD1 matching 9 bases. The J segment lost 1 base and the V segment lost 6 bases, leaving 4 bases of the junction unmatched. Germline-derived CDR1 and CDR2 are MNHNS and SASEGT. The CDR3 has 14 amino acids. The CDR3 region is CASRGGQGSYEQYF. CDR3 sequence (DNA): TGTGCCAGCAGGGGGGGACAGGGATCCTACGAGCAGTACTTC.

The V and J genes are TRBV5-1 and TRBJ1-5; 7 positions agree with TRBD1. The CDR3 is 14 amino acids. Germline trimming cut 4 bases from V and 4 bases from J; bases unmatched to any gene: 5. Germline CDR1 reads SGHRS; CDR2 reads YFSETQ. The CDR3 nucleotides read TGCGCCAGCAGCCCCGGGACAGCGAATCAGCCCCAGCATTTT. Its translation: CASSPGTANQPQHF.

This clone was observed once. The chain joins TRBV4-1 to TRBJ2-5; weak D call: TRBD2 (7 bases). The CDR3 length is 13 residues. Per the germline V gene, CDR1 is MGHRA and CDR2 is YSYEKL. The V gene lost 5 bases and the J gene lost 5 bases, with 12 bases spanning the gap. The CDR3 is CASSGGAMETQYF. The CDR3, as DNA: TGCGCCAGCAGCGGGGGGGCCATGGAGACCCAGTACTTC.

DNA for the CDR3: TGTGCCAGCAGTGCACAGGGGGCGAACACTGAAGCTTTCTTT. Translation: CASSAQGANTEAFF. V and J are TRBV27 and TRBJ1-1, with 9 nucleotides matching TRBD1. The trim removed 5 bases at V and 1 base at J, leaving 2 bases unmatched. The germline CDR1 and CDR2 sequences are MNHEY and SMNVEV (reference sequence). The CDR3 is 14 amino acids.

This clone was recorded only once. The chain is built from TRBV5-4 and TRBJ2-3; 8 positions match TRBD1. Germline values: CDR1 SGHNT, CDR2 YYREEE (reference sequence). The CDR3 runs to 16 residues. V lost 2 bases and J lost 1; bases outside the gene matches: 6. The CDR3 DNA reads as TGTGCCAGCAGCTTTCAGGGGGCGGGCCGCACAGATACGCAGTATTTT. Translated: CASSFQGAGRTDTQYF.

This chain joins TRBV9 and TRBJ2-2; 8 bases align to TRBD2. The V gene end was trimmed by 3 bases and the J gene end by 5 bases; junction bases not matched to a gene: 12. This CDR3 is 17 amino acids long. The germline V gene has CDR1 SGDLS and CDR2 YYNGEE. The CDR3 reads CASSASVGGAGTGELFF. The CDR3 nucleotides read TGTGCCAGCAGCGCCTCAGTCGGGGGGGCCGGTACCGGGGAGCTGTTTTTT.

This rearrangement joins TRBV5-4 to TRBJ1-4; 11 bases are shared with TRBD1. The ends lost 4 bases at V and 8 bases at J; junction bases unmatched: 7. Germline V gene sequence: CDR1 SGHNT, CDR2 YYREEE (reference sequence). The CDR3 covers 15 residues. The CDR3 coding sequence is TGTGCCAGCAGCCCCGGACAGGGGGCTGACGAAAAACTGTTTTTT. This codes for CASSPGQGADEKLFF.

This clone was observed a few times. In DNA, the CDR3 is TGTGCCTGGAGTGAACGGGGGTACTATGGCTACACCTTC. Translating it yields CAWSERGYYGYTF. The V gene is TRBV30, the J gene TRBJ1-2; a possible D gene is TRBD1 (5 bases). V lost 1 base and J lost 3, with 9 bases in between. The V gene's germline CDR1 is GTSNPN and CDR2 SVGIG (reference sequence). The CDR3 consists of 13 residues.

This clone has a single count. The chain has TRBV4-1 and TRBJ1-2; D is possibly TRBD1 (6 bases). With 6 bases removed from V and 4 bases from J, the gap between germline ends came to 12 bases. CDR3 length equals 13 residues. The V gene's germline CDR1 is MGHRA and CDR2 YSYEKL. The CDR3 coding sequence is TGCGCCAGCAGTGTCACAGGGTCCTATGGCTACACCTTC. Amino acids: CASSVTGSYGYTF.

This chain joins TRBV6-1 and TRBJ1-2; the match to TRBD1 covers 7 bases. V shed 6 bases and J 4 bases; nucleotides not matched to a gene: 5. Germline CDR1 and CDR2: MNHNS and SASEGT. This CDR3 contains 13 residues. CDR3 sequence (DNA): TGTGCCAGCAGCCCCAGGGGGGCCTATGGCTACACCTTC. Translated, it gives CASSPRGAYGYTF.

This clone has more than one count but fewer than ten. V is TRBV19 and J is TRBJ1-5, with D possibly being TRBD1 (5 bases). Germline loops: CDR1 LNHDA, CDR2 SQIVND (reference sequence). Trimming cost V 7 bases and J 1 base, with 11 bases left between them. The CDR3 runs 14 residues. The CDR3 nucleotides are TGTGCCAGTATCCTAAGGGGCAGCAATCAGCCCCAGCATTTT. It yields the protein CASILRGSNQPQHF.

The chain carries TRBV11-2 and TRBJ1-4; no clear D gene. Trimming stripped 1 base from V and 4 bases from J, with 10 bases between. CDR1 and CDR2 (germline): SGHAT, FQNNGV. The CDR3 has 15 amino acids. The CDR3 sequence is CASSLGAVSNEKLFF. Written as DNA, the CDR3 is TGTGCCAGCAGCTTAGGTGCCGTTAGTAATGAAAAACTGTTTTTT.

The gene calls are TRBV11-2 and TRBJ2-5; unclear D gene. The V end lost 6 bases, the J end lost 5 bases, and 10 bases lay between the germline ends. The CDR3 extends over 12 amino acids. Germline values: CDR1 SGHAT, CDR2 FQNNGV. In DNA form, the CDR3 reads TGTGCCAGCAGGACACCACCTGAGACCCAGTACTTC. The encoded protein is CASRTPPETQYF. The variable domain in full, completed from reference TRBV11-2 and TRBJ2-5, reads EAGVAQSPRYKIIEKRQSVAFWCNPISGHATLYWYQQILGQGPKLLIQFQNNGVVDDSQLPKDRFSAERLKGVDSTLKIQPAKLEDSAVYLCASRTPPETQYFGPGTRLLVL.

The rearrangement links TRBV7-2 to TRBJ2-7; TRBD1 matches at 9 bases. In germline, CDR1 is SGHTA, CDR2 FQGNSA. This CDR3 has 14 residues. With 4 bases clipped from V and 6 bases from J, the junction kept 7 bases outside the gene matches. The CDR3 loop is CASSSTGGAVEQYF. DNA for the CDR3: TGTGCCAGCAGCTCTACAGGGGGCGCGGTCGAGCAGTACTTC.

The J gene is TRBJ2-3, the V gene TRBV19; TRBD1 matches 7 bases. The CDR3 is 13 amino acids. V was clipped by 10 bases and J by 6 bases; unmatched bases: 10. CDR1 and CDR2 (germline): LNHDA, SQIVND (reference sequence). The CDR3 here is CATQDRRGDTQYF. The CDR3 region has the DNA TGTGCCACCCAGGACAGGAGAGGCGATACGCAGTATTTT.

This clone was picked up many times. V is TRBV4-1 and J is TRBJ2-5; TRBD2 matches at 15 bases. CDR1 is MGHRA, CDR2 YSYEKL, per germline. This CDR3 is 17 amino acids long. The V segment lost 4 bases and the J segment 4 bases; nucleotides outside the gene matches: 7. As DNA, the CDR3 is TGCGCCAGCAGCCCCCATTGGACTAGCGGGGGGGCAGAGACCCAGTACTTC. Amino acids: CASSPHWTSGGAETQYF.

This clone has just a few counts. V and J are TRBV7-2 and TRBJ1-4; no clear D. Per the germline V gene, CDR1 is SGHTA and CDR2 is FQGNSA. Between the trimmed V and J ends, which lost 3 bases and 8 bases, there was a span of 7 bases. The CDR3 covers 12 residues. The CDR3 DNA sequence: TGTGCCAGCAGCTTGTATGGCGAAAAACTGTTTTTT. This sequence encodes CASSLYGEKLFF.